A selection of T cell receptor beta chains follows, all from one sample in a study of T-cell reconstitution after alpha-beta-depleted transplantation in children. TCRdb re-analysed the PCR reads in MiXCR, keeping a single row per CDR3 protein. The sample gives about 610,000 distinct CDR3 sequences, more than 9% of which show up once; roughly 3.9% is in the top ten. This material consisted of PBMCs from the stem cell graft donor, taken from the stem cell graft. These TCRs come from a human donor who donated a stem cell graft to a child with acute myeloid leukemia. The CDR3 runs from the conserved cysteine through the conserved F or W. The order of the fields is J gene, D gene, clone size, V gene, CDR3 DNA, CDR3 protein. The D gene is left open where the match is weak. Expanded clones are given a class, and other clones once, few, many or no size at all.

J gene: TRBJ2-7; D gene: TRBD1; clone size: NA; V gene: TRBV7-9; CDR3 DNA: TGTGCCAGCAGGGCCGGGACAGGGGTTCTCGAGCAGTACTTC; CDR3 protein: CASRAGTGVLEQYF
J gene: TRBJ2-7; D gene: TRBD2; clone size: few; V gene: TRBV4-3; CDR3 DNA: TGCGCCAGCAGCGTATCTAGCGGGAGTTGGGAGCAGTACTTC; CDR3 protein: CASSVSSGSWEQYF
J gene: TRBJ2-1; D gene: TRBD2; clone size: few; V gene: TRBV6-5; CDR3 DNA: TGTGCCAGCAGGCCCACTCTAGCGGGAGCCTGGGGTGAGCAGTTCTTC; CDR3 protein: CASRPTLAGAWGEQFF
J gene: TRBJ2-1; D gene: NA; clone size: few; V gene: TRBV7-2; CDR3 DNA: TGTGCCAGCAGCTTAGGCGGCGGGGGCCTGTACAATGAGCAGTTCTTC; CDR3 protein: CASSLGGGGLYNEQFF
J gene: TRBJ1-2; D gene: NA; clone size: few; V gene: TRBV7-2; CDR3 DNA: TGTGCCAGCAGCTTCAACATCCCCCATGGCTACACCTTC; CDR3 protein: CASSFNIPHGYTF
J gene: TRBJ2-1; D gene: NA; clone size: NA; V gene: TRBV7-2; CDR3 DNA: TGTGCCAGCAGGGCACTGCGTGTTCTCTACAATGAGCAGTTCTTC; CDR3 protein: CASRALRVLYNEQFF
J gene: TRBJ1-5; D gene: NA; clone size: NA; V gene: TRBV27; CDR3 DNA: TGTGCCAGCAGTCGCCGTCACGCAGACAATCAGCCCCAGCATTTT; CDR3 protein: CASSRRHADNQPQHF
J gene: TRBJ1-2; D gene: TRBD1; clone size: few; V gene: TRBV12-3/TRBV12-4; CDR3 DNA: TGTGCCAGCAGCGTCCCGGGACAGGGGTATGGCTACACCTTC; CDR3 protein: CASSVPGQGYGYTF
J gene: TRBJ2-4; D gene: TRBD1; clone size: NA; V gene: TRBV6-5; CDR3 DNA: TGTGCCAGCAGCTACAGAAGCTCCGGGACAGGAAGAAACATTCAGTACTTC; CDR3 protein: CASSYRSSGTGRNIQYF
J gene: TRBJ2-1; D gene: NA; clone size: many; V gene: TRBV12-3/TRBV12-4; CDR3 DNA: TGTGCCAGCACCATGACAGAAAATGAGCAGTTCTTC; CDR3 protein: CASTMTENEQFF
J gene: TRBJ1-2; D gene: TRBD1; clone size: NA; V gene: TRBV28; CDR3 DNA: TGTGCCAGCAGTTTCGGACAGGGGGACGTAAGTGGCTACACCTTC; CDR3 protein: CASSFGQGDVSGYTF
J gene: TRBJ1-1; D gene: NA; clone size: NA; V gene: TRBV18; CDR3 DNA: TGTGCCAGCTCACCACGGGGGAGTAGCACTGAAGCTTTCTTT; CDR3 protein: CASSPRGSSTEAFF
J gene: TRBJ2-3; D gene: NA; clone size: few; V gene: TRBV15; CDR3 DNA: TGTGCCACCAGCAGAGATGGGGGGGCCCGGGACAATTGGTATTTT; CDR3 protein: CATSRDGGARDNWYF
J gene: TRBJ2-7; D gene: TRBD2; clone size: NA; V gene: TRBV7-3; CDR3 DNA: TGTGCCAGCAGCGCCGCCGGGACTAGCGGTTACAAGCAGTACTTC; CDR3 protein: CASSAAGTSGYKQYF
J gene: TRBJ2-3; D gene: TRBD1; clone size: NA; V gene: TRBV7-2; CDR3 DNA: TGTGCCAGCAGCTTAGCGGGGCAGGGGGCATTTTATACGCAGTATTTT; CDR3 protein: CASSLAGQGAFYTQYF
J gene: TRBJ1-1; D gene: NA; clone size: few; V gene: TRBV6-2/TRBV6-3; CDR3 DNA: TGTGCCAGCACTCTCCTGACCCTCGTTATGAACACTGAAGCTTTCTTT; CDR3 protein: CASTLLTLVMNTEAFF
J gene: TRBJ2-3; D gene: TRBD2; clone size: few; V gene: TRBV19; CDR3 DNA: TGTGCCAGCAGAAGACCGGGACTAGCGGGAGATACGCAGTATTTT; CDR3 protein: CASRRPGLAGDTQYF
J gene: TRBJ2-3; D gene: TRBD2; clone size: NA; V gene: TRBV7-9; CDR3 DNA: TGTGCCAGCAGCTTCTCGCCGGGACTAGCGGGACCAGATACGCAGTATTTT; CDR3 protein: CASSFSPGLAGPDTQYF
J gene: TRBJ2-3; D gene: NA; clone size: NA; V gene: TRBV20-1; CDR3 DNA: TGCAGTGCTAGAGTAGCCCTGGGCCAGTATTTT; CDR3 protein: CSARVALGQYF
J gene: TRBJ2-1; D gene: NA; clone size: few; V gene: TRBV5-6; CDR3 DNA: TGTGCCAGCAGCTTAACCCCGACAGTAGACAATGAGCAGTTCTTC; CDR3 protein: CASSLTPTVDNEQFF
J gene: TRBJ1-5; D gene: NA; clone size: many; V gene: TRBV6-2/TRBV6-3; CDR3 DNA: TGTGCCAGCAGTTACGGACTCAATCAGCCCCAGCATTTT; CDR3 protein: CASSYGLNQPQHF
J gene: TRBJ1-3; D gene: NA; clone size: few; V gene: TRBV11-2; CDR3 DNA: TGTGCCAGCAGCTACCGACAGTCCTCTGGAAACACCATATATTTT; CDR3 protein: CASSYRQSSGNTIYF
J gene: TRBJ1-3; D gene: TRBD1; clone size: NA; V gene: TRBV3-1; CDR3 DNA: TGTACCAGCAGCCGGGACAGGGGAGGACCCAGCTCTGGAAACACCATATATTTT; CDR3 protein: CTSSRDRGGPSSGNTIYF
J gene: TRBJ2-2; D gene: NA; clone size: NA; V gene: TRBV29-1; CDR3 DNA: TGCAGCGTTGGAGCAGGACTGAACACCGGGGAGCTGTTTTTT; CDR3 protein: CSVGAGLNTGELFF
J gene: TRBJ1-1; D gene: NA; clone size: NA; V gene: TRBV11-1; CDR3 DNA: TGTGCCAGCAGCTTAAATCGAAGGCGGTCCCTAGATCCGAACACTGAAGCTTTCTTT; CDR3 protein: CASSLNRRRSLDPNTEAFF
J gene: TRBJ2-3; D gene: NA; clone size: NA; V gene: TRBV27; CDR3 DNA: TGTGCCAGCAATGGACTGAACACAGATACGCAGTATTTT; CDR3 protein: CASNGLNTDTQYF
J gene: TRBJ2-5; D gene: NA; clone size: few; V gene: TRBV27; CDR3 DNA: TGTGCCAGCAGTTTAGGCGGGGCCCAGTACTTC; CDR3 protein: CASSLGGAQYF
J gene: TRBJ2-3; D gene: TRBD1; clone size: NA; V gene: TRBV5-5; CDR3 DNA: TGTGCCAGCAGCCCTACCAGGGGGCGGATGGCAGATACGCAGTATTTT; CDR3 protein: CASSPTRGRMADTQYF
J gene: TRBJ2-5; D gene: TRBD1; clone size: NA; V gene: TRBV27; CDR3 DNA: TGTGCCAGCAGTTCCTGGACAGGGTACTTCCAAGAGACCCAGTACTTC; CDR3 protein: CASSSWTGYFQETQYF
J gene: TRBJ2-7; D gene: TRBD1; clone size: NA; V gene: TRBV6-6; CDR3 DNA: TGTGCCACCCGGGACAGGGTCTACGAGCAGTACTTC; CDR3 protein: CATRDRVYEQYF
J gene: TRBJ1-1; D gene: NA; clone size: few; V gene: TRBV27; CDR3 DNA: TGTGCCAGCAGTTTAACCTCCCTTACGGGGACTGAAGCTTTCTTT; CDR3 protein: CASSLTSLTGTEAFF
J gene: TRBJ2-2; D gene: TRBD2; clone size: NA; V gene: TRBV7-3; CDR3 DNA: TGTGCCAGCAGCCTAAGGACTAGCGGGCTCGACACCGGGGAGCTGTTTTTT; CDR3 protein: CASSLRTSGLDTGELFF
J gene: TRBJ2-1; D gene: NA; clone size: NA; V gene: TRBV5-1; CDR3 DNA: TGCGCCAGCAGCTTGGATCCTACTACCTACAATGAGCAGTTCTTC; CDR3 protein: CASSLDPTTYNEQFF
J gene: TRBJ2-5; D gene: NA; clone size: NA; V gene: TRBV6-1; CDR3 DNA: TGTGCCAGCAGTGCCATGGGGGCGGGACTGGAGACCCAGTACTTC; CDR3 protein: CASSAMGAGLETQYF
J gene: TRBJ2-7; D gene: NA; clone size: many; V gene: TRBV5-1; CDR3 DNA: TGCGCCAGCAGCTTCGAACAGAGTAGTCGGGAGCAGTACTTC; CDR3 protein: CASSFEQSSREQYF
J gene: TRBJ2-1; D gene: TRBD2; clone size: many; V gene: TRBV5-1; CDR3 DNA: TGCGCCAGCAGCTTGGATGTAGCGGGAGGGTACAATGAGCAGTTCTTC; CDR3 protein: CASSLDVAGGYNEQFF
J gene: TRBJ2-5; D gene: TRBD1; clone size: NA; V gene: TRBV7-3; CDR3 DNA: TGTGCCAGCAGCGATACAGGGACAGGGGGGGAGACCCAGTACTTC; CDR3 protein: CASSDTGTGGETQYF
J gene: TRBJ2-3; D gene: NA; clone size: NA; V gene: TRBV11-2; CDR3 DNA: TGTGCCAGCAGCTTACCCGGCTTCCGAGATACGCAGTATTTT; CDR3 protein: CASSLPGFRDTQYF
J gene: TRBJ2-6; D gene: NA; clone size: many; V gene: TRBV24-1; CDR3 DNA: TGTGCCACCAGTGATTTTACCTCCTCTGGGGCCAACGTCCTGACTTTC; CDR3 protein: CATSDFTSSGANVLTF
J gene: TRBJ2-1; D gene: TRBD2; clone size: NA; V gene: TRBV19; CDR3 DNA: TGTGCCAGTAGTATTGGTGACAGATCGGGACTAGCGGGATCCGAGCGGTTCTTC; CDR3 protein: CASSIGDRSGLAGSERFF
J gene: TRBJ2-7; D gene: NA; clone size: many; V gene: TRBV11-2; CDR3 DNA: TGTGCCAGCAGCTTAAATATAGGAGGGGTGTCCGAGCAGTACTTC; CDR3 protein: CASSLNIGGVSEQYF
J gene: TRBJ1-4; D gene: NA; clone size: many; V gene: TRBV7-2; CDR3 DNA: TGTGCCAGCAGCTTTGGGCAGGGGAACGGTGAAAAACTGTTTTTT; CDR3 protein: CASSFGQGNGEKLFF